This TCR beta chain was found in a study of cytomegalovirus exposure and HLA in healthy donors. Study-wide results and caveats: In a later analysis, HLA-associated TCR beta chains were more clonally expanded than equally common others. The authors listed some 150 TCR beta chains as cytomegalovirus-associated. In terms of immune exposure information, only CMV serostatus was available. About 87% or about 30% of the time was how often most TCR beta V segments were productive, according to an earlier analysis.

A multiplex PCR was run with 60 Vbeta primers and 13 Jbeta primers. Generated by immunoSEQ multiplex PCR, the TCRdb table keeps only in-frame clones and is missing some. The sample totals approximately 110,000 clones. About this clone itself: As yet, its antigen is unknown.

The CDR3 contains 17 residues. Germline CDR1 SQVTM, CDR2 ANQGSEA. Trimming at V came to 7 bases and at J to 2 bases, leaving 15 bases not matched to a gene. The sample comprised PBMCs. The chain carries TRBV29-1 and TRBJ1-2, with 11 bases identical to TRBD1. The source is a middle-aged man in good health and CMV-seronegative. The CDR3 DNA follows: TGCAGCGGCCGAACGGACAGGGGGCAAGGTGAAAACTATGGCTACACCTTC. Its protein product is CSGRTDRGQGENYGYTF.